Reported below is one T cell receptor beta chain. This record belongs to a study of blood T cell repertoires in COVID-19. Assay used: immunoSEQ multiplex PCR; TCRdb lists only in-frame clones, some missing. The sample contains about 320,000 clones, about nine tenths of which appear only once. Before being deemed recovered, Cohort 3 donors had two negative PCRs, clearance, or symptom resolution. Germline V lookup: CDR1 MNHEY, CDR2 SMNVEV (reference sequence). CDR3 length equals 20 residues. V was pared by 3 bases and J by 0 bases, with 15 bases of the junction left unmatched. The chain carries TRBV27 and TRBJ1-5; 9 positions agree with TRBD1. The sequence was obtained from a woman under 30 who had recovered from COVID-19. Sequenced input: PBMCs or T cells enriched from blood (not recorded which). The CDR3: CASSFHPPDRGAYSNQPQHF. The CDR3 region has the DNA TGTGCCAGCAGTTTCCACCCGCCGGACAGGGGAGCCTATAGCAATCAGCCCCAGCATTTT.